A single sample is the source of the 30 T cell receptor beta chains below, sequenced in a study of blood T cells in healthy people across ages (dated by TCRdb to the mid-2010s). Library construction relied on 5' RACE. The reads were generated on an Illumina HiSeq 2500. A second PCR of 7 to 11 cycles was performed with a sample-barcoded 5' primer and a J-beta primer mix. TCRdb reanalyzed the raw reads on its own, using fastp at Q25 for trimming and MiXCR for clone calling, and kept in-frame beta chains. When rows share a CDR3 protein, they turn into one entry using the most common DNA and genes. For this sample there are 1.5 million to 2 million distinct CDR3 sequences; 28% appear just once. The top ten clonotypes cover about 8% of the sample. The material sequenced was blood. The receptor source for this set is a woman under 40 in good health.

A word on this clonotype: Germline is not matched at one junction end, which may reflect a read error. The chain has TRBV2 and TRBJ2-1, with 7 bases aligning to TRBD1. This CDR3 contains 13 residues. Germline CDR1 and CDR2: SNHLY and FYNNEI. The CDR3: CANSGDRYNEQFF. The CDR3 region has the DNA TGTGCCAACAGTGGGGACAGATACAATGAGCAGTTCTTC.

CDR3 residues: CASSFGQREAFF. For the CDR3, the DNA is TGCGCCAGCAGCTTTGGACAGCGTGAAGCTTTCTTT. The rearrangement links TRBV5-1 to TRBJ1-1; TRBD1 might be the D (6 bases). Germline V lookup: CDR1 SGHRS, CDR2 YFSETQ. CDR3 length: 12 amino acids. Trimming pared 2 bases from V and 7 bases from J, leaving 9 bases between.

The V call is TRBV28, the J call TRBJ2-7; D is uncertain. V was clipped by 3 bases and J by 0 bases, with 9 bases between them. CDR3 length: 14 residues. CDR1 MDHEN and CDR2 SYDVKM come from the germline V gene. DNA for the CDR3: TGTGCCAGCAGTTTTCAGCGAACCTCCTACGAGCAGTACTTC. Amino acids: CASSFQRTSYEQYF.

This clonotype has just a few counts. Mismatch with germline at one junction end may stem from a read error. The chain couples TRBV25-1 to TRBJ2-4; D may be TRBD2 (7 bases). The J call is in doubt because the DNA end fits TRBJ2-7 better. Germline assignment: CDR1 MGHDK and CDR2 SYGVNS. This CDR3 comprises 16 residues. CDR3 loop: CTSSEAGRAGAYEQYF. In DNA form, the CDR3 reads TGTACCAGCAGTGAAGCGGGGAGGGCAGGGGCCTACGAGCAGTACTTC.

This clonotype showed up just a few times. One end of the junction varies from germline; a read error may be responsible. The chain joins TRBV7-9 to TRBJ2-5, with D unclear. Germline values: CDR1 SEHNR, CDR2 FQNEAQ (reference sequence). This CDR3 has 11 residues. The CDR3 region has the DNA TGTGCCAGCCAGGCGGAAGAGACCCGGTACTTC. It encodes CASQAEETRYF.

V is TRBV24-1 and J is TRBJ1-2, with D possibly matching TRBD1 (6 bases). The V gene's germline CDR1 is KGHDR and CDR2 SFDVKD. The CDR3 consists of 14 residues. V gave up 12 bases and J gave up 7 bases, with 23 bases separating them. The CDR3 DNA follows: TGTGCCGCCGGGGGCTCAGGGTCCTCTTGTGGCTACACCTTC. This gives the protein CAAGGSGSSCGYTF.

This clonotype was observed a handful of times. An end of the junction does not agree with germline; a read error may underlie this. For the CDR3, the DNA is TGTGCTAGCAGCCCTCTCGGGGGCGGGGTGCAGGATACGCAGTATTTT. Protein: CASSPLGGGVQDTQYF. The rearrangement uses TRBV4-2 and TRBJ2-3; TRBD1 or TRBD2 may be the D gene (6 bases each). There are 16 residues in the CDR3. Germline V gives CDR1 LGHNA, CDR2 YNFKEQ.

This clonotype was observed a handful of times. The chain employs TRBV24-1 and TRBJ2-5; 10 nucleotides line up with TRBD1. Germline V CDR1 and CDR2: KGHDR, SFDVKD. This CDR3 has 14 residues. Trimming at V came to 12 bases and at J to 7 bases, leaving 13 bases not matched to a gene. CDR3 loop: CAHQGGTGAGTQYF. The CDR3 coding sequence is TGTGCCCACCAGGGTGGGACAGGGGCAGGGACCCAGTACTTC.

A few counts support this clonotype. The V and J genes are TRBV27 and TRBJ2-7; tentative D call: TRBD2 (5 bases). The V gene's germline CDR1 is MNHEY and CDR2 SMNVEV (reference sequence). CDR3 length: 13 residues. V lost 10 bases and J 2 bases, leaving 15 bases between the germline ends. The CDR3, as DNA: TGTGCCACCAGGACTGCCGGGGCCTACGAGCAGTACTTC. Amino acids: CATRTAGAYEQYF.

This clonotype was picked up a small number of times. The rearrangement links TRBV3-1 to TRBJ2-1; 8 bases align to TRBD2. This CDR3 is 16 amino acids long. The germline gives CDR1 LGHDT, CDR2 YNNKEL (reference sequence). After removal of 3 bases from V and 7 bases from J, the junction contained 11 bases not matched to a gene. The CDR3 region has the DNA TGTGCCAGCAGCCATATAAGCGGGGGCTTGGGGAATGAGCAGTTCTTC. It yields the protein CASSHISGGLGNEQFF.

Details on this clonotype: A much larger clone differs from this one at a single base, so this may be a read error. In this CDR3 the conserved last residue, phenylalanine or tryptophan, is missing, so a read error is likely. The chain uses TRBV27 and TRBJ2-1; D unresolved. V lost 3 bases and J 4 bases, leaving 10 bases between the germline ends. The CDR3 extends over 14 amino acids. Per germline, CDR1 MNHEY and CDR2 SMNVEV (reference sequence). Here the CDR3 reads CASSFSAGYNEQFL. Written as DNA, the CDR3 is TGTGCCAGCAGTTTCTCGGCAGGATACAATGAGCAGTTCTTA.

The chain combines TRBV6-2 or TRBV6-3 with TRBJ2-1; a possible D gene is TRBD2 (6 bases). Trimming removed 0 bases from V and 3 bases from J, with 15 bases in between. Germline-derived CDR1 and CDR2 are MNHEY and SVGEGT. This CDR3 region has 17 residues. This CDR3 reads CASSYSISSGFYNEQFF. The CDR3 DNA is TGTGCCAGCAGTTACTCGATATCCAGCGGGTTCTACAATGAGCAGTTCTTC.

The CDR3 spells CASSTEMGQYF. CDR3 in DNA: TGTGCCAGCAGTACAGAAATGGGGCAGTACTTC. The chain has TRBV6-6 and TRBJ2-7; no firm D call. Germline values: CDR1 MNHNY, CDR2 SVGAGI (reference sequence). Trimming removed 5 bases from V and 9 bases from J, with 11 bases in between. The length of the CDR3 is 11 residues.

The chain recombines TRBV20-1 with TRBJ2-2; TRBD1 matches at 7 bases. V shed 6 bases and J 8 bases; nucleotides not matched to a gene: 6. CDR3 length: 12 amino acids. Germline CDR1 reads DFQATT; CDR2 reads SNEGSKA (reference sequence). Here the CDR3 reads CSASTGPGELFF. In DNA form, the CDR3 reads TGCAGTGCCTCGACAGGGCCGGGGGAGCTGTTTTTT.

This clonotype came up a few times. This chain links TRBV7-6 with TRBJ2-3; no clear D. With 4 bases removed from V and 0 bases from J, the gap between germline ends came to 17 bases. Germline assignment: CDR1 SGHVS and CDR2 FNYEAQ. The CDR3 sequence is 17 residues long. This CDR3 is CASSSPTKDSSTDTQYF. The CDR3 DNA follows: TGTGCCAGCAGCTCACCCACTAAAGATTCTAGCACAGATACGCAGTATTTT.

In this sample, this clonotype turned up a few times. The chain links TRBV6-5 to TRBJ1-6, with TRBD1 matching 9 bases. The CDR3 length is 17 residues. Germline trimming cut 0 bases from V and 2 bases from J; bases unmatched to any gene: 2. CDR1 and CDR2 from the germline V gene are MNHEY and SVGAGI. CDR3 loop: CASSYSRTGAYNSPLHF. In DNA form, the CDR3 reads TGTGCCAGCAGTTACTCGCGGACAGGGGCCTATAATTCACCCCTCCACTTT.

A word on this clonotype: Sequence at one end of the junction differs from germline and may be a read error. The CDR3 DNA follows: TGTGCCAGCAGCCTCGGGGTAACGAACACTGAGGCTTTCTTT. Its protein product is CASSLGVTNTEAFF. The chain recombines TRBV13 with TRBJ1-1; D gene uncertain. The length of the CDR3 is 14 residues. Germline loops: CDR1 PRHDT, CDR2 FYEKMQ (reference sequence). Full variable domain (missing parts from reference TRBV13 and TRBJ1-1): AAGVIQSPRHLIKEKRETATLKCYPIPRHDTVYWYQQGPGQDPQFLISFYEKMQSDKGSIPDRFSAQQFSDYHSELNMSSLELGDSALYFCASSLGVTNTEAFFGQGTRLTVV.

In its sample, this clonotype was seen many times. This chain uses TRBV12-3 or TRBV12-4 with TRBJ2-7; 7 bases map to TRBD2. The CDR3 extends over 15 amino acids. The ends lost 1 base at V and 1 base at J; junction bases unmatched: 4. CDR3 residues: CASSLGLGRSYEQYF. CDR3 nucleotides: TGTGCCAGCAGTTTAGGGCTCGGGAGGTCCTACGAGCAGTACTTC.

The CDR3 coding sequence is TGTGCCAGCAGTGGGGACAGGGGCCTACACAATGAGCAGTTCTTC. This translates into CASSGDRGLHNEQFF. V usage is TRBV25-1 and J usage is TRBJ2-1; 10 bases map to TRBD1. Trimming took 4 bases from V and 5 from J; bases not matched to a gene: 5. There are 15 residues in the CDR3. Germline CDR1 and CDR2: MGHDK and SYGVNS.

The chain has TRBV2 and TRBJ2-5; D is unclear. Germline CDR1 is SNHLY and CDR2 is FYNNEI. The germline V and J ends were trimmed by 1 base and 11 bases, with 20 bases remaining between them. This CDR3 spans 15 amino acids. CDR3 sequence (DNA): TGTGCCAGCAGTGAAGAACAGATCCTATGGAATGAGCAGTACTTC. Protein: CASSEEQILWNEQYF.

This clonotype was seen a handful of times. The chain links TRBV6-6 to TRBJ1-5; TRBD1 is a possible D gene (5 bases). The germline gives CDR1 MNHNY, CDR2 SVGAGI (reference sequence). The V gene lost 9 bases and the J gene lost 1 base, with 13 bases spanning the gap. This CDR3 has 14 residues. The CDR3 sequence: CASRPGRSNQPQHF. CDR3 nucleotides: TGTGCCAGTCGCCCAGGGAGGAGCAATCAGCCCCAGCATTTT.

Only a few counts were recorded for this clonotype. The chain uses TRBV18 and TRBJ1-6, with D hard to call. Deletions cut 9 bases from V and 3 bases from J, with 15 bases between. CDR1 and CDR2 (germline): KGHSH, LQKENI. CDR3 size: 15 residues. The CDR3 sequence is CASRPAALYNSPLHF. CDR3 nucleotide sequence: TGTGCCAGTCGCCCGGCGGCCCTCTATAATTCACCCCTCCACTTT.

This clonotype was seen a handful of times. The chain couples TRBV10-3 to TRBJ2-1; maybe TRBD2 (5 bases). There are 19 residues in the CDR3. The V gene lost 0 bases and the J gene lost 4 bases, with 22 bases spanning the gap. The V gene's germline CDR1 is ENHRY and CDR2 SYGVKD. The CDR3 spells CAISESGSGGKRKYNEQFF. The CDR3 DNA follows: TGTGCCATCAGTGAGTCCGGTTCTGGCGGAAAGCGGAAATACAATGAGCAGTTCTTC.

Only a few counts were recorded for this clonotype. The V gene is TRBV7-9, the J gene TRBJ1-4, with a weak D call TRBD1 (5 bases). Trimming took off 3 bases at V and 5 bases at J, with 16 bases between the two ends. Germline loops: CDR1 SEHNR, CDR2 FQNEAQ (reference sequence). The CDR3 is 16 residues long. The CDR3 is CASSFQTGTLNEKLFF. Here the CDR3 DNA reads TGTGCCAGCAGCTTTCAAACCGGGACCTTAAATGAAAAACTGTTTTTT.

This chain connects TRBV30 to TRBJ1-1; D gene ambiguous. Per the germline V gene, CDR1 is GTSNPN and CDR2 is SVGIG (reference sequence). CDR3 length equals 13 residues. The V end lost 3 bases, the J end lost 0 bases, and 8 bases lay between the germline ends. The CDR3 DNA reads TGTGCCTGGAGGTTAGGAGTGAACACTGAAGCTTTCTTT. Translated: CAWRLGVNTEAFF.

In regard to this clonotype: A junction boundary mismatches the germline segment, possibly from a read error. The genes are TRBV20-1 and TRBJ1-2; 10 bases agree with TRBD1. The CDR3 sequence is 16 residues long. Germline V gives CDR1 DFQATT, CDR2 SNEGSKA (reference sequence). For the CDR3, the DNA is TGCAGTGCTAGAGAGCCGACAGGGGGCGAAGGGTATGGCCACACCTTC. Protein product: CSAREPTGGEGYGHTF.

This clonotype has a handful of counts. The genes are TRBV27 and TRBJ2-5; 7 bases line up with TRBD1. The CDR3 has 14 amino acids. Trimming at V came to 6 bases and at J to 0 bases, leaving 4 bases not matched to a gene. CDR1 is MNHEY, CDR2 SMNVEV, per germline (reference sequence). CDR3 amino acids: CASRKTGYQETQYF. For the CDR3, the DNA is TGTGCCAGCAGGAAGACAGGGTACCAAGAGACCCAGTACTTC.

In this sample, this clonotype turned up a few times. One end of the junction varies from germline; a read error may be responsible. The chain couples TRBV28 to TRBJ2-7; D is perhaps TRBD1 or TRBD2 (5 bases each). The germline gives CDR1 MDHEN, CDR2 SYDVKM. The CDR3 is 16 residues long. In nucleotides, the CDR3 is TGTGCCGGCAGTAAACGGGGACGGATCAGCTCCTACGAGCAGTACTTC. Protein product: CAGSKRGRISSYEQYF.

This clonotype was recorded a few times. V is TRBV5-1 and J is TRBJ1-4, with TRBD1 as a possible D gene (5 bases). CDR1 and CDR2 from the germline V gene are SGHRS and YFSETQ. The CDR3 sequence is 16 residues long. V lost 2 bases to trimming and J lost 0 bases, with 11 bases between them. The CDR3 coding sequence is TGCGCCAGCAGCTTTTTGCAGGGAGCAACTAATGAAAAACTGTTTTTT. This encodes CASSFLQGATNEKLFF. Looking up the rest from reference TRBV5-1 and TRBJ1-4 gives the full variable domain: KAGVTQTPRYLIKTRGQQVTLSCSPISGHRSVSWYQQTPGQGLQFLFEYFSETQRNKGNFPGRFSGRQFSNSRSEMNVSTLELGDSALYLCASSFLQGATNEKLFFGSGTQLSVL.

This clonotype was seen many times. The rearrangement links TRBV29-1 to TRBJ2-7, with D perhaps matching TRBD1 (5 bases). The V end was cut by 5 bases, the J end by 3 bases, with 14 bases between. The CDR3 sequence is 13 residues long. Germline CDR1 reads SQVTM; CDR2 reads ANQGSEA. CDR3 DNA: TGCAGCGTTATCAGGGTAGGAGACTACGAGCAGTACTTC. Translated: CSVIRVGDYEQYF.